A single sample is the source of the 18 T cell receptor beta chains below, sequenced in a study of T cell responses to AZD1222 COVID-19 vaccine (dated by TCRdb to the early 2020s). Preparation of the library involved the immunoSEQ multiplex PCR assay. TCRdb provides this immuneACCESS table in a form limited to in-frame rearrangements. Some clones are lacking; in checked studies, under half of them reflect an unresolved V gene, and why the rest are absent is not known. The sample table lists about 150,000 clones, about 88% of them with a count of one. 5.5% to 7% of the sample is held by the ten biggest clonotypes. In the paper's terms, the time point label means: sample from adult after SARS-CoV-2 infection, after symptom onset. Material: peripheral blood, obtained after recovery from COVID-19. The receptors shown here come from an adult who had recovered from COVID-19.

The chain recombines TRBV18 with TRBJ2-5; tentatively, D is TRBD1 (6 bases). This CDR3 is built from 16 residues. With 0 bases removed from V and 3 bases from J, the gap between germline ends came to 14 bases. Germline assignment: CDR1 KGHSH and CDR2 LQKENI. The CDR3 sequence: CASSPPPGHGEETQYF. The CDR3 region has the DNA TGTGCCAGCTCACCACCGCCGGGACATGGTGAAGAGACCCAGTACTTC. Looking up the rest from reference TRBV18 and TRBJ2-5 gives the full variable domain: NAGVMQNPRHLVRRRGQEARLRCSPMKGHSHVYWYRQLPEEGLKFMVYLQKENIIDESGMPKERFSAEFPKEGPSILRIQQVVRGDSAAYFCASSPPPGHGEETQYFGPGTRLLVL.

CDR3 in DNA: TGTGCCAGCAGCTCCGACAGCAAAATACCCTATAATTCACCCCTCCACTTT. Translated: CASSSDSKIPYNSPLHF. The chain employs TRBV5-4 and TRBJ1-6; possible D gene TRBD1, 5 bases. V dropped 3 bases and J dropped 2 bases, with 15 bases sitting between them. CDR1 is SGHNT and CDR2 is YYREEE in the germline V gene (reference sequence). The CDR3 runs to 17 residues.

The V gene is TRBV4-2, the J gene TRBJ2-7; 10 nucleotides match TRBD2. This CDR3 region has 15 residues. From germline, CDR1 is LGHNA and CDR2 YNFKEQ. The J segment lost 3 bases and the V segment lost 0 bases, leaving 2 bases of the junction unmatched. In DNA form, the CDR3 reads TGTGCCAGCAGCCAAGATCAGCGGGGGGGCTACGAGCAGTACTTC. Translation: CASSQDQRGGYEQYF.

This chain uses TRBV3-1 (or the pseudogene TRBV3-2) with TRBJ2-7; maybe TRBD2 (5 bases). The CDR3 contains 15 residues. V was pared by 2 bases and J by 3 bases, with 14 bases between. Germline-derived CDR1 and CDR2 are LGHDT and YNNKEL (reference sequence). The CDR3 nucleotides read TGTGCCAGCAGCCAATCCGAGGGTATTAACTACGAGCAGTACTTC. It codes for CASSQSEGINYEQYF.

The chain recombines TRBV7-8 with TRBJ2-5; D may match TRBD1 or TRBD2 (5 bases each). This CDR3 spans 14 amino acids. Germline CDR1 SGHVS, CDR2 FQNEAQ. V lost 2 bases, J lost 4 bases, and 11 bases lay in between. For the CDR3, the DNA is TGTGCCAGCAGCTTATGGCCGGGGCTAGAGACCCAGTACTTC. Protein: CASSLWPGLETQYF.

This clone showed up just once. The chain combines TRBV5-4 with TRBJ2-3, with TRBD2 matching over 11 bases. Trimming at V came to 2 bases and at J to 0 bases, leaving 2 bases not matched to a gene. Germline assignment: CDR1 SGHNT and CDR2 YYREEE (reference sequence). The CDR3 runs 16 residues. CDR3 protein: CASSLRTSGSTDTQYF. The CDR3, as DNA: TGTGCCAGCAGCTTAAGGACTAGCGGGAGCACAGATACGCAGTATTTT.

The CDR3 bases are TGTGCCAGCAGCTTAGTAGTGGGCCCCCAATCGGGAGAGCAGTACTTC. Translated, it gives CASSLVVGPQSGEQYF. This chain joins TRBV7-8 and TRBJ2-7, with TRBD2 as a possible D gene (5 bases). The V gene lost 1 base and the J gene lost 7 bases, with 20 bases spanning the gap. The CDR3 contains 16 residues. Per germline, CDR1 SGHVS and CDR2 FQNEAQ.

The chain uses TRBV28 and TRBJ1-1, with a possible D match to TRBD1 (6 bases). Germline CDR1 and CDR2: MDHEN and SYDVKM. The CDR3 totals 15 residues. The V end lost 1 base, the J end lost 0 bases, and 9 bases lay between the germline ends. The CDR3 here is CASSLLQGLNTEAFF. In DNA form, the CDR3 reads TGTGCCAGCAGTTTATTACAGGGCTTGAACACTGAAGCTTTCTTT.

The V and J genes are TRBV5-1 and TRBJ1-2; D gene uncertain. V was cut by 2 bases and J by 0 bases, with 8 bases left in between. Germline V lookup: CDR1 SGHRS, CDR2 YFSETQ. CDR3 length equals 14 residues. CDR3: CASSFDTSNYGYTF. The CDR3 bases are TGCGCCAGCAGCTTTGACACCTCTAACTATGGCTACACCTTC.

This clone occurred a few times. In DNA form, the CDR3 reads TGTGCCAGCAGTTACTCTAGCGGGGGGGCCTACGAGCAGTACTTC. Protein product: CASSYSSGGAYEQYF. The chain carries TRBV6-5 and TRBJ2-7; 11 nucleotides align to TRBD2. Unmatched junction bases numbered 0, after V lost 0 bases and J lost 2 bases. The CDR3 is 15 amino acids. Germline V gene data show CDR1 as MNHEY and CDR2 as SVGAGI.

J is TRBJ2-3 and V is TRBV5-1; 8 bases map to TRBD2. V was clipped by 3 bases and J by 1 base; unmatched bases: 7. The CDR3 is 16 residues long. CDR1 SGHRS and CDR2 YFSETQ come from the germline V gene. This CDR3 is CASSSMGAGGTDTQYF. CDR3 nucleotides: TGCGCCAGCAGCTCCATGGGAGCGGGGGGCACAGATACGCAGTATTTT. Variable domain in full (rest from reference TRBV5-1 and TRBJ2-3): KAGVTQTPRYLIKTRGQQVTLSCSPISGHRSVSWYQQTPGQGLQFLFEYFSETQRNKGNFPGRFSGRQFSNSRSEMNVSTLELGDSALYLCASSSMGAGGTDTQYFGPGTRLTVL.

This chain connects TRBV19 to TRBJ1-2; 7 bases agree with TRBD1. Per the germline V gene, CDR1 is LNHDA and CDR2 is SQIVND (reference sequence). The J segment lost 2 bases and the V segment lost 6 bases, leaving 3 bases of the junction unmatched. The CDR3 extends over 13 amino acids. The CDR3 is CASRTGPNYGYTF. CDR3 DNA: TGTGCCAGTAGGACAGGGCCCAACTATGGCTACACCTTC.

This clone was recorded once. The rearrangement joins TRBV7-3 to TRBJ2-2, with 7 bases matching TRBD1. The CDR3 covers 16 residues. V lost 0 bases, J lost 4 bases, and 5 bases stayed unmatched. In germline, CDR1 is SGHTA, CDR2 FQGTGA. CDR3: CASSLTGGDGTGELFF. CDR3 DNA: TGTGCCAGCAGCTTAACAGGGGGCGACGGCACCGGGGAGCTGTTTTTT. The whole variable domain, remainder taken from reference TRBV7-3 and TRBJ2-2, is GAGVSQTPSNKVTEKGKYVELRCDPISGHTALYWYRQSLGQGPEFLIYFQGTGAADDSGLPNDRFFAVRPEGSVSTLKIQRTERGDSAVYLCASSLTGGDGTGELFFGEGSRLTVL.

The genes are TRBV5-4 and TRBJ2-3; D gene ambiguous. The germline V and J ends were trimmed by 4 bases and 0 bases, with 6 bases remaining between them. The germline V gene has CDR1 SGHNT and CDR2 YYREEE (reference sequence). The CDR3 has 13 amino acids. CDR3 nucleotides: TGTGCCAGCAGCCCCGCTAGCACAGATACGCAGTATTTT. Encoded protein: CASSPASTDTQYF.

The chain employs TRBV4-3 and TRBJ1-1; no clear D. The CDR3 loop spans 13 amino acids. CDR1 and CDR2 from the germline V gene are LGHNA and YSLEER. Deletions cut 4 bases from V and 1 base from J, with 7 bases between. The CDR3 bases are TGCGCCAGCAGCCGCCGGGAGAACACTGAAGCTTTCTTT. It is translated as CASSRRENTEAFF.

This chain links TRBV7-6 with TRBJ2-2; the match to TRBD2 covers 8 bases. V was pared by 1 base and J by 4 bases, with 5 bases of the junction left unmatched. The CDR3 runs to 16 residues. Germline CDR1 reads SGHVS; CDR2 reads FNYEAQ. The CDR3 DNA reads TGTGCCAGCAGCTTAGTCGGGAGGGAAACCACCGGGGAGCTGTTTTTT. This gives the protein CASSLVGRETTGELFF.

This chain's CDR3 is CASSPLAGGTDTQYF. In DNA, the CDR3 is TGTGCCAGCAGCCCACTAGCGGGAGGCACAGATACGCAGTATTTT. V and J are TRBV3-1 (or the pseudogene TRBV3-2) and TRBJ2-3; 11 bases match TRBD2. The CDR3 has 15 amino acids. V dropped 4 bases and J dropped 1; count of bases not matched to a gene: 1. CDR1 is LGHDT, CDR2 YNNKEL, per germline (reference sequence).

The V call is TRBV10-3, the J call TRBJ2-2; D may correspond to TRBD1 or TRBD2 (5 bases each). V was clipped by 1 base and J by 5 bases, with 11 bases between them. CDR1 ENHRY and CDR2 SYGVKD come from the germline V gene. The CDR3 has 15 residues. CDR3 nucleotide sequence: TGTGCCATCAGTGAGTGGGCCAGGGAGACCGGGGAGCTGTTTTTT. As protein: CAISEWARETGELFF.